This T cell receptor (beta chain) was captured in a study of human T cells and chemical hapten exposure. Study-wide context: Cases of alopecia areata, totalis or universalis occurred in a predominantly female patient group. Slight differences in pooled library volume were the main source of varying TCR yields across samples.

Time point noted: patch test 2, 6 weeks after DPC sensitization. Treatment meaning: therapeutic diphenylcyclopropenone sensitization with weekly scalp DPC. There are many counts of this clonotype. No antigen is known for it. TCRdb redid the calling of the RACE reads with MiXCR, one entry per CDR3 protein. The data show more than 110,000 distinct CDR3 sequences, about an eighth seen once. Study-wide results and limits: Alopecia affected the donors, so their immune response may differ from healthy people's. Among TCRs, those above 1 in 1000 frequency were unaffected by DPC sensitization.

The source was whole blood, collected in connection with sensitization to the hapten diphenylcyclopropenone (DPC). This sequence was found in a woman aged 45-60 years with alopecia areata. Some clones in this sample may be carry-over from other donors' samples.

CDR3 sequence: CASSSLLGAGGGETQYF. CDR3 bases: TGTGCCAGCAGCTCCCTCCTGGGGGCGGGAGGGGGAGAGACCCAGTACTTC. The chain recombines TRBV7-9 with TRBJ2-5; TRBD2 agrees at 9 bases. With V trimmed by 4 bases and J by 4 bases, 13 bases remained unmatched. The CDR3 runs to 17 residues. Germline assignment: CDR1 SEHNR and CDR2 FQNEAQ (reference sequence). Combining the CDR3 with reference TRBV7-9 and TRBJ2-5 gives the whole variable domain DTGVSQNPRHKITKRGQNVTFRCDPISEHNRLYWYRQTLGQGPEFLTYFQNEAQLEKSRLLSDRFSAERPKGSFSTLEIQRTEQGDSAMYLCASSSLLGAGGGETQYFGPGTRLLVL.